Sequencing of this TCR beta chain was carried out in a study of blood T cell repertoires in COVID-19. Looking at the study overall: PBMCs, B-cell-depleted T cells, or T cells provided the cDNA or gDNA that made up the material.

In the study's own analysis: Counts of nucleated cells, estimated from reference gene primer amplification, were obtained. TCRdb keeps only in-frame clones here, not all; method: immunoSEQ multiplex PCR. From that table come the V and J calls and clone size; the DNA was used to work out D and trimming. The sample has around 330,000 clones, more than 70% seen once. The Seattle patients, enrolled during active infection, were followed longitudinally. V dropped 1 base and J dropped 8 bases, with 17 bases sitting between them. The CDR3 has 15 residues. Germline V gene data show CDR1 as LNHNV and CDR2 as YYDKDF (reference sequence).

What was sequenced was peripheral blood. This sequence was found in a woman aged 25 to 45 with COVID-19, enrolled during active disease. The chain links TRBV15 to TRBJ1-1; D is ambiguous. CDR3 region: CATSRVEGGLREAFF. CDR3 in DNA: TGTGCCACCAGCAGAGTGGAGGGCGGGCTTCGGGAAGCTTTCTTT.